This is a list of T cell receptor beta chains from one sample in a study of blood T cell repertoires in COVID-19. Here immunoSEQ multiplex PCR was the method, and the copy in TCRdb shows in-frame clones only, minus some. The table shows under 350,000 clones, with roughly nine tenths occurring only once. Sequenced sample: peripheral blood. These receptors were taken from a woman in her 30s with COVID-19, enrolled during active disease. The CDR3 runs from the conserved cysteine through the conserved F or W. The order of the fields is J gene, V gene, CDR3 length, CDR3 protein.

j_call: TRBJ2-5
v_call: TRBV6-5
cdr3_length: 14
cdr3_aa: CASSTRGRIETQYF

j_call: TRBJ2-3
v_call: TRBV7-9
cdr3_length: 14
cdr3_aa: CASSLESASGESLF

j_call: TRBJ1-2
v_call: TRBV5-4
cdr3_length: 15
cdr3_aa: CASSLDSAGTNGYTF

j_call: TRBJ1-1
v_call: TRBV15
cdr3_length: 16
cdr3_aa: CATSRPSGTGDTEAFF

j_call: TRBJ1-4
v_call: TRBV6-1
cdr3_length: 13
cdr3_aa: CASSDGPHEKLFF

j_call: TRBJ1-1
v_call: TRBV3-1/TRBV3-2
cdr3_length: 14
cdr3_aa: CASSPSGSTGGAFF

j_call: TRBJ1-3
v_call: TRBV10-2
cdr3_length: 17
cdr3_aa: CASSGGVRVHSGNTIYF

j_call: TRBJ1-4
v_call: TRBV2
cdr3_length: 16
cdr3_aa: CASSLTRGQVNEKLFF

j_call: TRBJ2-1
v_call: TRBV18
cdr3_length: 13
cdr3_aa: CASSPLGDNEQFF

j_call: TRBJ2-2
v_call: TRBV30
cdr3_length: 15
cdr3_aa: CAWSVETLNTGELFF

j_call: TRBJ1-5
v_call: TRBV5-1
cdr3_length: 15
cdr3_aa: CASSLTSAPNQPQHF

j_call: TRBJ2-1
v_call: TRBV18
cdr3_length: 16
cdr3_aa: CASSPLAGGDLDEQFF

j_call: TRBJ1-1
v_call: TRBV6-6
cdr3_length: 15
cdr3_aa: CASSYLRTGNTEAFF

j_call: TRBJ2-7
v_call: TRBV6-2/TRBV6-3
cdr3_length: 15
cdr3_aa: CASSYSGRHRREQYF

j_call: TRBJ2-1
v_call: TRBV5-4
cdr3_length: 13
cdr3_aa: CASSLVGGNEQFF

j_call: TRBJ1-1
v_call: TRBV12-3/TRBV12-4
cdr3_length: 12
cdr3_aa: CASSPRRAEAFF

j_call: TRBJ1-2
v_call: TRBV9
cdr3_length: 16
cdr3_aa: CASSVRGDRGNYGYTF

j_call: TRBJ2-1
v_call: TRBV5-1
cdr3_length: 14
cdr3_aa: CASSTSGGWNEQFF

j_call: TRBJ1-5
v_call: TRBV27
cdr3_length: 16
cdr3_aa: CASSFSPHSGNQPQHF

j_call: TRBJ1-1
v_call: TRBV2
cdr3_length: 14
cdr3_aa: CASRTGGMNTEAFF

j_call: TRBJ1-1
v_call: TRBV6-1
cdr3_length: 14
cdr3_aa: CASSSTETNTEAFF

j_call: TRBJ2-1
v_call: TRBV19
cdr3_length: 16
cdr3_aa: CASSRQHQLTYNEQFF

j_call: TRBJ1-1
v_call: TRBV18
cdr3_length: 14
cdr3_aa: CASSPPGPNTEAFF

j_call: TRBJ2-1
v_call: TRBV11-2
cdr3_length: 15
cdr3_aa: CASSLSGVDPYEQFF

j_call: TRBJ2-7
v_call: TRBV15
cdr3_length: 15
cdr3_aa: CATSRGGTGTYEQYF

j_call: TRBJ1-5
v_call: TRBV4-1
cdr3_length: 15
cdr3_aa: CASSQVEQSNQPQHF

j_call: TRBJ1-2
v_call: TRBV19
cdr3_length: 13
cdr3_aa: CASSVQGNYGYTF

j_call: TRBJ2-2
v_call: TRBV29-1
cdr3_length: 13
cdr3_aa: CSVDREGTGELFF

j_call: TRBJ1-5
v_call: TRBV6-5
cdr3_length: 15
cdr3_aa: CASSQDRASNQPQHF

j_call: TRBJ1-1
v_call: TRBV3-1/TRBV3-2
cdr3_length: 14
cdr3_aa: CASSQIRGDTEAFF

j_call: TRBJ2-2
v_call: TRBV7-9
cdr3_length: 13
cdr3_aa: CASSSRFGGELFF

j_call: TRBJ1-4
v_call: TRBV2
cdr3_length: 14
cdr3_aa: CASKQGLGNEKLFF

j_call: TRBJ1-1
v_call: TRBV12-3/TRBV12-4
cdr3_length: 13
cdr3_aa: CASSLGGNTEAFF